This TCR beta chain was obtained from a study of long-term antiretroviral therapy in people with HIV. With survey level as its setting, the immunoSEQ assay was v3.0. Profiling relied on immunoSEQ multiplex PCR, and the TCRdb table lists in-frame clones only, not all of them. Here the sample spans about 33,000 clones, roughly 95% being singletons. Overall study results and limits: Once patients were on ART, diversity went higher but still fell short of transplant donor controls.

A note on this clone: Its antigen is still unknown.

The CDR3 contains 14 residues. The V segment lost 3 bases and the J segment 3 bases; nucleotides outside the gene matches: 5. Germline V gene sequence: CDR1 LNHDA, CDR2 SQIVND (reference sequence). The chain is built from TRBV19 and TRBJ2-7, with TRBD1 matching over 7 bases. The receptor was isolated from a man between 25 and 39 years old with HIV. Sequencing used unsorted PBMCs, obtained 6.6 years after starting antiretroviral therapy. Written as DNA, the CDR3 is TGTGCCAGTAGTATGACGGACAGGCGCTACGAGCAGTACTTC. Encoded protein: CASSMTDRRYEQYF.